Sequencing of this T cell receptor (beta chain) was carried out in a study of cytomegalovirus exposure and HLA in healthy donors (dated by TCRdb to about 2017). Looking at the study overall: An earlier analysis of roughly 610 of the donors reported about 300 Gb of sequence data and around 100 million unique TCR beta sequences obtained from about 179 million T cells. Donor age, sex, ethnicity and CMV serostatus were compiled together with the repertoire data. A later genetic analysis used genome-wide SNP genotypes for 398 of the 666 donors, treating that subset as a discovery cohort. The study used immunosequencing to profile the T cell repertoires of 600 to 850 subjects and linked those repertoires to cytomegalovirus serostatus. An early release covering 550 to 700 HLA-typed donors comprised 300 to 350 gigabases of sequencing data and around 85 million unique TCR sequences. The number of typed donors differed by locus: about 620-640 for A, B, C, DRB1 and DQB1; some 500 for DQA1; 606 for DPA1; and roughly 490 for DPB1. On average, roughly 240,000 unique TCR beta nucleotide sequences were sequenced per donor among 350 to 400 genotyped donors of the cohort, with roughly 18% of those sequences being non-productive. Roughly five DR-DQ haplotypes were treated as single units for association and clustering because of strong linkage in the cohort. HLA typing covered class I and class II loci at four-digit resolution. A later analysis re-examined previously published TCR beta repertoires from hundreds of donors and added high-resolution HLA genotyping to investigate patterns of TCR occurrence. Every discovery cohort repertoire had been produced on one sequencing platform. Among the roughly 400 genotyped donors, around 81% belonged to the genetic ancestry cluster associated with self-reported Caucasian donors. The study aimed to test whether signatures of past pathogen exposure could be identified by cataloging public T cell receptors. Rather than drawing on any new phenotypic data, the later analysis identified candidate immune exposures from TCR beta sequences and the way those sequences occurred across donors. A separate validation cohort of roughly 110 different subjects was used in addition to the 666-subject first cohort. To predict cytomegalovirus infection status, the study brought together high-throughput TCR immunosequencing, statistical association of individual TCRs with disease status, and machine learning. In an earlier analysis of 500 to 650 of the donors, high-throughput TCR beta sequencing was used to judge whether each TCR beta V gene segment behaved as functional or pseudogenic. Beyond this particular receptor, the publication reports: Across donors, most TCR sequences were observed very rarely, whereas some public TCRs were present in many individuals. According to a later analysis, TCR association rates differed among HLA loci, with DRB1 alleles showing the most associated TCRs and HLA-C alleles showing the fewest. In an earlier analysis of under 600 of the donors, most TCR beta V segments were observed in productive rearrangements about 87% or about 30% of the time, broadly matching IMGT annotations. Sequencing depth was assumed to be roughly uniform across donors in the presence/absence analyses, though that assumption may not hold. In vitro tests confirmed that three of the cytomegalovirus-associated TCR beta chains recognize cytomegalovirus antigens. A cluster of highly shared sequence variants was judged likely to be a technical artifact of the sequencing pipeline. In the study, approximately 160 TCR beta chains were listed as associated with cytomegalovirus. A later analysis found that HLA-associated TCR beta chains were more clonally expanded and had lower generation probabilities than equally common non-associated chains. According to the authors, the approach could potentially be generalized to other disease states and immunological phenotypes. Because the 87-base-pair reads could not distinguish some IMGT-functional V segments, including TRBV6-2 and TRBV6-3, those segments were excluded. The classifier was reported to diagnose cytomegalovirus status with high specificity and sensitivity in both the original and validation cohorts. In a later analysis, several top co-occurrence clusters were reported to appear linked to parvovirus B19, influenza, CMV and Epstein-Barr virus. V-gene and J-gene trimming of TCR beta chains was associated with a missense DCLRE1C variant in a later genetic analysis, and the association was replicated in an independent cohort. This cohort had only TCR beta chains sequenced, and the lack of alpha or paired-chain data limited which features could be detected. When HLA alleles, especially DR and DQ, strongly co-occurred, attributing TCR associations to individual alleles was difficult. Linkage disequilibrium might explain the correlated functional status among segregating V segments, but an unknown experimental factor could not be excluded. Immune exposure information for the cohort was limited to CMV serostatus. According to a later genetic analysis, donors in an Asian-associated ancestry cluster had fewer N-insertions in productive TCRs than the approximately 670-donor mean. A later analysis found that most CMV-associated TCR beta chains appeared HLA-restricted, with HLA associations seemingly driven largely by CMV exposure. Because HLA typing was missing for some donors at each locus, association tests included only the typed subset. Because counts were too low, some 17 rarely observed V segments, including chromosome 9 orphons, were excluded from the earlier analysis of around 590 of the donors. A further reported finding was that TCR beta sequences accurately predicted the HLA-A and HLA-B alleles for most subjects in the first cohort. In a later analysis, around 17,000 TCR beta sequences were associated with specific HLA alleles at a false discovery rate of 0.05.

This clone came up once. The clone's antigen remains unknown. No quality values exist for individual bases; no much larger clone is one base distant. According to the germline V gene, CDR1 reads MDHEN and CDR2 reads SYDVKM. V is trimmed back by 5 bases and J by 15 bases, and the junction contains 8 bases that no gene match accounts for. Including the terminal cysteine and phenylalanine, the CDR3 comprises 13 residues. Solely the CDR3 DNA is kept, with 39 bases framed from the first base. In total, more than 500 healthy bone marrow donors made up the cohort. All cohort members were sampled while nominally healthy, although unrecorded immune exposures were likely present. The donor tested CMV seropositive and was one of the 289 seropositive cohort members. Each donor provided a peripheral blood sample, and peripheral blood mononuclear cells were used for TCR beta sequencing. The Qiagen DNeasy Blood Extraction Kit was used to extract genomic DNA from the blood cell samples.

The library was produced with the immunoSEQ multiplex PCR assay. For the multiplex PCR, a mixture combining 60 forward primers for TCR Vbeta segments and 13 reverse primers for TCR Jbeta segments was used. A multiplex PCR assay on genomic DNA amplified the CDR3 region of rearranged TCR beta genes. Amplified TCR beta libraries were sequenced as 87-base-pair reads on the Illumina HiSeq System. Processing in the source paper ran as follows. A later analysis counted about 80 million unique TCR beta chains across the 500 to 850 repertoires, and about 10 million of these chains were shared by at least two donors. To remove PCR and sequencing errors, raw reads were error-corrected and collapsed into unique sequences using a nearest-neighbor algorithm that merged closely related sequences. CDR3 sequences were aligned to IMGT reference sequences to assign V, D and J gene segments. Each retained sequence needed at least a six-nucleotide match to both a V gene segment and a J gene segment. Rearrangements were called productive when the CDR3 lacked stop codons and stayed in frame with V and J; all others were non-productive. Following IMGT convention, CDR3 was defined as the stretch from the second conserved V-encoded cysteine up to the conserved J-encoded phenylalanine. The earlier analysis of a few hundred of the donors excluded any sequence lacking an unambiguous match to a single V gene segment. In an earlier analysis of approximately 590 of the donors, a V segment was called functional when productive rearrangements were above 56.7%, and segregating when the standard deviation between donors exceeded 5%. To diagnose cytomegalovirus status from the catalog of TCR beta chain sequences, a statistical classification framework was built. In a later analysis, V and J genes were assigned by comparing TCR nucleotide sequences against IMGT/GENE-DB human TR gene sequences. In a later analysis, CDR3 sequences and most-parsimonious VDJ recombination scenarios were assigned using the TCRdist pipeline. In a later analysis, each TCR beta chain was defined by its CDR3 amino acid sequence together with its V-gene family, and reads lacking a unique V-gene family were excluded. To address suspected cross-contamination and a sequencing artifact, a later analysis removed 592 highly shared, low-generation-probability nucleotide sequences. For each public chain, a later analysis derived a clonal expansion index from normalized ranks of inferred template counts within each repertoire. In a later analysis, generation probabilities were computed using a VDJ recombination model fitted to out-of-frame rearrangements, and the results were checked against IGoR. Hypergeometric tests were used in a later analysis to score TCR-TCR, TCR-HLA and TCR-CMV co-occurrence, with a repertoire-size bias correction applied to the TCR pairs. A later analysis estimated false discovery rates by permuting HLA or CMV assignments 20 times. In a later analysis, co-occurring TCRs were grouped using DBSCAN, with TCRdist sequence similarity added in when clustering inside HLA-allele-positive subsets. Repertoires with fewer than 30,000 or more than 120,000 public chains were left out of co-occurrence clustering, as were about five repertoires with anomalous nucleotide sharing. Drawn from immuneACCESS, this table holds only the in-frame rearrangements with V and J called that TCRdb kept. Clones are partly lost; checked studies trace under half to an unresolved V gene and leave the rest unexplained. For V, J and clone size, that table is used; D and trimming come from the DNA. This sample is represented by about 76,000 clones; roughly 76% of them were singletons. About 12% of the sample belongs to the ten largest clones.

Sequenced: PBMCs. The chain is made from TRBV28 and TRBJ2-1, and 12 junction bases match TRBD2. This sequence originates from a male donor in good health and CMV-seropositive. The CDR3 region: CASSTLAGGALFF. The DNA is TGTGCCAGCAGTACCCTAGCGGGAGGGGCGCTGTTCTTC. With the rest looked up from the reference TRBV28 and TRBJ2-1 genes rather than sequenced, the full variable domain is DVKVTQSSRYLVKRTGEKVFLECVQDMDHENMFWYRQDPGLGLRLIYFSYDVKMKEKGDIPEGYSVSREKKERFSLILESASTNQTSMYLCASSTLAGGALFFGPGTRLTVL.